This T cell receptor (beta chain) comes out of a study of CD8 T cells in ankylosing spondylitis. Study observations and caveats: Disease-linked clones had a CD8+ phenotype and relatively low frequency in peripheral blood. Reportedly, matched ankylosing spondylitis synovial fluid was significantly enriched for disease-linked clones. Within ankylosing spondylitis blood, a TCR beta motif made up of under 10 highly homologous variants appeared to be characteristic.

This clonotype was seen a handful of times. Its antigen is as yet unknown. It was by quantitative 5'-RACE with molecular barcodes that TCR beta libraries were made. TCRdb fed the 5' RACE reads into MiXCR, producing one record per CDR3 protein. Of just under 550,000 distinct CDR3 sequences in the sample, over 9.5% were seen once. The clonotype was recovered from a male donor with ankylosing spondylitis. Sequences were obtained from blood, either unsorted or a sorted T cell fraction (not recorded which).

CDR3 amino acids: CASSLAGASGSTTGELFF. The CDR3 bases are TGCGCCAGCAGCTTGGCCGGGGCTAGCGGGAGTACCACCGGGGAGCTGTTTTTT. The V and J genes are TRBV5-1 and TRBJ2-2; 10 nucleotides match TRBD2. The CDR3 is 18 residues long. The junction had 9 bases not matched to a gene; V was cut back by 0 bases and J by 4 bases. Germline lookup yields CDR1 SGHRS and CDR2 YFSETQ. Variable domain in full (rest from reference TRBV5-1 and TRBJ2-2): KAGVTQTPRYLIKTRGQQVTLSCSPISGHRSVSWYQQTPGQGLQFLFEYFSETQRNKGNFPGRFSGRQFSNSRSEMNVSTLELGDSALYLCASSLAGASGSTTGELFFGEGSRLTVL.